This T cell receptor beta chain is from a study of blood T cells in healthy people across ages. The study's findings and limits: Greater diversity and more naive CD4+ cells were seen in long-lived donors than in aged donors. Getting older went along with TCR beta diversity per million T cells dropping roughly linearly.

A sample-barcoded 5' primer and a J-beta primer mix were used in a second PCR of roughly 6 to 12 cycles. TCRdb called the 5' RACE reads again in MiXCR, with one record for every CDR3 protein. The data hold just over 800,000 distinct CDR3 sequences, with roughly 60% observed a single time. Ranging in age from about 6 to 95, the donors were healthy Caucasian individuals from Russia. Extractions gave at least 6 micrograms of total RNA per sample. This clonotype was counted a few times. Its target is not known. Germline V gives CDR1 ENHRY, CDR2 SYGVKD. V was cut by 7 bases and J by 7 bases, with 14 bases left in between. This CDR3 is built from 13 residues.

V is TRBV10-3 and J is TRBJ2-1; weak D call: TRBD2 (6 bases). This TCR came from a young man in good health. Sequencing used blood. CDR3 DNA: TGTGCCATCAAGGACGGCGGGGAGAATGAGCAGTTCTTC. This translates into CAIKDGGENEQFF.